This T cell receptor (beta chain) was observed in a study of blood T cell repertoires in COVID-19. Study-level information: Both acute and convalescent COVID-19 samples were obtained from the United States, Italy and Spain. Sample material is recorded as cDNA or gDNA derived from T cells, B-cell-depleted T cells, or PBMCs.

Germline CDR1 KGHDR, CDR2 SFDVKD. V dropped 6 bases and J dropped 6; count of bases not matched to a gene: 9. CDR3 length: 15 residues. Data came from immunoSEQ multiplex PCR; TCRdb stores just in-frame clones and leaves some out. The sample contains about 43,000 clones, 75% to 90% of which appear only once. The material sequenced was peripheral blood. This receptor was obtained from a man in his sixties with active COVID-19. The chain links TRBV24-1 to TRBJ2-2; 7 nucleotides line up with TRBD2. CDR3 loop: CATSRAGDPAGELFF. CDR3 coding DNA: TGTGCCACCAGTCGGGCGGGAGACCCAGCCGGGGAGCTGTTTTTT.